This T cell receptor beta chain was captured by sequencing in a study of OX40 agonist ivuxolimab in advanced cancers. Study-level points and caveats: Expanded clones belonging to CD8+ T cells outnumbered, on average, those of CD4+. Circulating CD4+ and CD8+ T cells showed clonal expansion by week 6 at 0.1 to 3.0 mg/kg. Some nonresponders likewise displayed low normalized T-cell clonal expansion. Patients with a partial response at 0.1-3.0 mg/kg had among the lowest clonal expansion.

Points on this clone: The antigen is undetermined.

The CDR3 has 16 residues. Germline V lookup: CDR1 KGHSH, CDR2 LQKENI. Deletions cut 3 bases from V and 5 bases from J, with 20 bases between. Clones were read by immunoSEQ multiplex PCR, and TCRdb kept only the in-frame ones, dropping some. The profile shows some 68,000 clones, about 85% of them singletons. Sequenced material: CD4+ or CD8+ T cells sorted from blood, taken in a trial of the OX40 agonist ivuxolimab. This TCR came from an adult with an advanced solid tumor such as melanoma, head and neck, liver or kidney cancer. The chain couples TRBV18 to TRBJ2-7, with D maybe TRBD1 (6 bases). The CDR3 bases are TGTGCCAGCTCACCGATAGGACAGACTACGGTGGACGAGCAGTACTTC. Amino acids: CASSPIGQTTVDEQYF.